This TCR beta chain stems from a study of cytomegalovirus exposure and HLA in healthy donors. Study observations and caveats: Rarity marked most TCR sequences, yet some public TCRs occurred in many donors. The study put some 150 TCR beta chains on its list as cytomegalovirus-associated. The tendency of first-cohort TCR clusters to co-occur in the 110 or so validation repertoires emerged from a later analysis.

With V trimmed by 0 bases and J by 9 bases, 10 bases remained unmatched. CDR1 SGHAT and CDR2 FQDESV come from the germline V gene (reference sequence). This CDR3 comprises 17 residues. Separate from the approximately 700-subject first cohort was the approximately 120-subject validation cohort, to which the donors belonged. Assay: immunoSEQ multiplex PCR; the TCRdb copy retains only in-frame clones and omits some. The sample has approximately 180,000 clones, around nine tenths seen once. On this clone: Its target is unknown.

The sequenced sample consisted of PBMCs. The sequence came from a man aged 18-30 years in good health and CMV-seropositive. The V call is TRBV11-1, the J call TRBJ2-1, with 11 positions matching TRBD2. CDR3 nucleotides: TGTGCCAGCAGCTTAGCGATAGCGGGAGGGTGGCTCGTTGAGCAGTTCTTC. Translation gives CASSLAIAGGWLVEQFF.